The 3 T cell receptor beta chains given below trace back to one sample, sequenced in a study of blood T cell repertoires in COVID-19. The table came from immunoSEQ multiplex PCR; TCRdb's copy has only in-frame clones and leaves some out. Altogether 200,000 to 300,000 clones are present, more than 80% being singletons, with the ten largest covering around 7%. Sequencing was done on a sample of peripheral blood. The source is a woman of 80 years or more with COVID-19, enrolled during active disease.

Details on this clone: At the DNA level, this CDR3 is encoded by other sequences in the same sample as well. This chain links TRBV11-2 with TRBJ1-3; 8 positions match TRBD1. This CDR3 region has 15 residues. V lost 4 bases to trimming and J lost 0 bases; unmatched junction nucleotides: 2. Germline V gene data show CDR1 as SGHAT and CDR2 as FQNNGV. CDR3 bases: TGTGCCAGCAGCTCCACAGGGGGCTCTGGAAACACCATATATTTT. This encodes CASSSTGGSGNTIYF.

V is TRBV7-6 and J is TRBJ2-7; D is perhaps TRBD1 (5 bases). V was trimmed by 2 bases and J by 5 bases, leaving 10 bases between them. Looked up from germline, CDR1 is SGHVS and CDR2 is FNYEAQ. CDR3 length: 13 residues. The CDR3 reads CASSLFREDEQYF. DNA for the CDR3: TGTGCCAGCAGCTTATTCAGGGAAGACGAGCAGTACTTC. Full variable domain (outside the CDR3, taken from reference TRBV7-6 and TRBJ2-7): GAGVSQSPRYKVTKRGQDVALRCDPISGHVSLYWYRQALGQGPEFLTYFNYEAQQDKSGLPNDRFSAERPEGSISTLTIQRTEQRDSAMYRCASSLFREDEQYFGPGTRLTVT.

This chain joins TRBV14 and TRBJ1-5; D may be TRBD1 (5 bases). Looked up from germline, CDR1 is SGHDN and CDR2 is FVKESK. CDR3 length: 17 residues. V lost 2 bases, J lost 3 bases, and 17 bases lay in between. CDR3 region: CASSQLGDFQYNQPQHF. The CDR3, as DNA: TGTGCCAGCAGCCAACTGGGGGACTTTCAGTACAATCAGCCCCAGCATTTT.